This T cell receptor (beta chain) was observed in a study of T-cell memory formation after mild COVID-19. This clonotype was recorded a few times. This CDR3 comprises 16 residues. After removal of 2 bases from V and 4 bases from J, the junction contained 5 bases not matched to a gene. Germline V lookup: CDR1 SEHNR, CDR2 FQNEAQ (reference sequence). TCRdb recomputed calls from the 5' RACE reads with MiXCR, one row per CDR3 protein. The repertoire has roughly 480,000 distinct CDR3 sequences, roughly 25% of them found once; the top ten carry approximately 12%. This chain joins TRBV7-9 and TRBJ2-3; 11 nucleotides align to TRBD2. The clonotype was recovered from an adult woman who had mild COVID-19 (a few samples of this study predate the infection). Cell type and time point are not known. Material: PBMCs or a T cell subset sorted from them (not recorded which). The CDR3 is CASSLNSGRAADTQYF. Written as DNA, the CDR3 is TGTGCCAGCAGCTTAAATAGCGGGAGGGCCGCAGATACGCAGTATTTT.